The clone carrying this TCR beta chain came up a few times. This record comes from a study of identical twins. This CDR3 is built from 13 residues. The ends were cut back, 4 bases at V and 9 bases at J, with 13 bases in the middle. Germline CDR1 SNHLY, CDR2 FYNNEI. MiXCR, run by TCRdb on the 5' RACE reads, gives a single entry per CDR3 protein. The repertoire holds nearly 650,000 distinct CDR3 sequences, with 7% to 7.5% as singletons. This same sample was also part of a study on yellow fever vaccine responses in identical twins.

V usage is TRBV2 and J usage is TRBJ2-1; tentatively, D is TRBD1 or TRBD2 (7 bases each). The sample comprised PBMCs. The sequence derives from a woman aged 18 to 35 in good health. The CDR3, as DNA: TGTGCCAGCAGTGGCGACAGGGAGGGTGAGCAGTTCTTC. It encodes CASSGDREGEQFF.